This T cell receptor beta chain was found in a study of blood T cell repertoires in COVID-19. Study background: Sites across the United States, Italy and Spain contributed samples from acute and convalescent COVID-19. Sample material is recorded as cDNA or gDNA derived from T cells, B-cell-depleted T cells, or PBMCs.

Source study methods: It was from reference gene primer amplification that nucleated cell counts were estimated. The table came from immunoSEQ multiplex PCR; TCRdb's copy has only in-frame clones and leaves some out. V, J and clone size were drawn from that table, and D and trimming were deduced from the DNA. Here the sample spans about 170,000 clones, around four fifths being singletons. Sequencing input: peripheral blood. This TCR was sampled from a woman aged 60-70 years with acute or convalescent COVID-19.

Written as DNA, the CDR3 is TGTGCCAGCAGACCAACAAACCCCCCTTATGGCTACACCTTC. Translated, it gives CASRPTNPPYGYTF. V is TRBV6-5 and J is TRBJ1-2; no clear D. Trimming took 6 bases from V and 5 from J, leaving 16 bases between them. The germline V gene has CDR1 MNHEY and CDR2 SVGAGI. The CDR3 is made up of 14 amino acids.